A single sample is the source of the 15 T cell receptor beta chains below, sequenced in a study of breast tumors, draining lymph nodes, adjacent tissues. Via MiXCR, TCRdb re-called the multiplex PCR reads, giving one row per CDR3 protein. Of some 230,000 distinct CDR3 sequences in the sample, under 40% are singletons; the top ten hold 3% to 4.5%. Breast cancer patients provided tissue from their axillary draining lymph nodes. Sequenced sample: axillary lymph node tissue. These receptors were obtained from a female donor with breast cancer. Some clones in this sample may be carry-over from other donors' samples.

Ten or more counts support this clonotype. CDR3 sequence (DNA): TGTGCCTGGAGTCGAACCGACAGGTCCTATGGCTACACCTTC. Its translation is CAWSRTDRSYGYTF. V gene TRBV30 combines with J gene TRBJ1-2; D is perhaps TRBD1 (6 bases). Germline assignment: CDR1 GTSNPN and CDR2 SVGIG (reference sequence). V was trimmed by 2 bases and J by 4 bases, leaving 14 bases between them. The CDR3 is 14 amino acids.

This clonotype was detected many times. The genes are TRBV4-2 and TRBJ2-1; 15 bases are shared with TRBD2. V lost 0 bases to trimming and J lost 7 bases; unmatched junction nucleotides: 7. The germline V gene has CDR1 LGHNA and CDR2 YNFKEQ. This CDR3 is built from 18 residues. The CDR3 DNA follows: TGTGCCAGCAGCCAAGATGGGACTAGCGGGGGGAGTTGGAATGAGCAGTTCTTC. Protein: CASSQDGTSGGSWNEQFF.

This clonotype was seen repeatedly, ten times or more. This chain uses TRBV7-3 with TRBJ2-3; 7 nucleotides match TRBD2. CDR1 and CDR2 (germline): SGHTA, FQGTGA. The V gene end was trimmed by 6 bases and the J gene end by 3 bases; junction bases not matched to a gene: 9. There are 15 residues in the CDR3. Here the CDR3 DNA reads TGTGCCAGCAGTCGTGCGGGAGCCGGAACAGATACGCAGTATTTT. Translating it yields CASSRAGAGTDTQYF.

In DNA form, the CDR3 reads TGTGCCAGTAGTACTGATCAGCGGGAGGTTGGTTTGAGAGAGCAGTATTTT. It translates to CASSTDQREVGLREQYF. The rearrangement links TRBV19 to TRBJ2-3, with 9 bases that match TRBD2. From germline, CDR1 is LNHDA and CDR2 SQIVND (reference sequence). V lost 4 bases, J lost 11 bases, and 19 bases stayed unmatched. This CDR3 spans 17 amino acids.

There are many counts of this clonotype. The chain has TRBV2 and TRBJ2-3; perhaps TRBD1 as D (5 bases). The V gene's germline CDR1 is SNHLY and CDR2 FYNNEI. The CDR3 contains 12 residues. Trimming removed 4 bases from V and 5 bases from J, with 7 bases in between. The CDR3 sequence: CASSADRDTQYF. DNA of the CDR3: TGTGCCAGCAGTGCCGACAGAGATACGCAGTATTTT.

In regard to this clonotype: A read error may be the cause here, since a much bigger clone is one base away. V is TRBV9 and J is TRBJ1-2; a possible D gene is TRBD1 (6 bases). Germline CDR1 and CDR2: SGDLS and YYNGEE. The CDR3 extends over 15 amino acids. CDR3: CASSVDQGSGYGSTF. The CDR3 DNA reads TGTGCCAGCAGCGTAGATCAGGGGTCTGGGTATGGCTCCACCTTC.

The CDR3 nucleotides are TGCAGCGTTGAAAGGATGGCCGGGACAGCCTATGGCTACACCTTC. Protein: CSVERMAGTAYGYTF. This chain connects TRBV29-1 to TRBJ1-2, with 7 bases fitting TRBD1. Germline loops: CDR1 SQVTM, CDR2 ANQGSEA. V gave up 2 bases and J gave up 4 bases; unmatched junction bases: 10. The CDR3 loop spans 15 amino acids.

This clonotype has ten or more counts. The DNA for the CDR3 is TGTGCCAGCAGATCCCTGGGGGGGGCGCAGGGAGACTATGGCTACACCTTC. Amino acid sequence: CASRSLGGAQGDYGYTF. This chain links TRBV6-6 with TRBJ1-2; D is perhaps TRBD1 (6 bases). Germline lookup yields CDR1 MNHNY and CDR2 SVGAGI (reference sequence). V lost 6 bases to trimming and J lost 3 bases, with 23 bases between them. The CDR3 spans 17 residues.

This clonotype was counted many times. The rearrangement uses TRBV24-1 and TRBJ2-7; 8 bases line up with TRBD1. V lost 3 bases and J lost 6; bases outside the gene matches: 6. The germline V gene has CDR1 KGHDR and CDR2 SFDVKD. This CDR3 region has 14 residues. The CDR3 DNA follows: TGTGCCACCAGTGATCCCATGACAGGGGCCGAGCAGTACTTC. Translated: CATSDPMTGAEQYF.

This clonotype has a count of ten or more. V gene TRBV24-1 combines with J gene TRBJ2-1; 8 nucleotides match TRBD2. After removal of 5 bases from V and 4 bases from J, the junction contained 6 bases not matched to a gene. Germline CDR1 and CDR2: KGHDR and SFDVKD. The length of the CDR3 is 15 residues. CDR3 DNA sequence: TGTGCCACCAGTGCAGCGACTAGCGTTTACAATGAGCAGTTCTTC. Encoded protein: CATSAATSVYNEQFF.

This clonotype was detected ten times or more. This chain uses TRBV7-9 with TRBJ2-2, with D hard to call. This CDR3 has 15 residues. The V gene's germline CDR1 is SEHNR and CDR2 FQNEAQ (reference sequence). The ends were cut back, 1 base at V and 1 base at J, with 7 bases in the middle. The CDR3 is CASSLGMGNTGELFF. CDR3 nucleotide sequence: TGTGCCAGCAGCTTAGGGATGGGGAACACCGGGGAGCTGTTTTTT.

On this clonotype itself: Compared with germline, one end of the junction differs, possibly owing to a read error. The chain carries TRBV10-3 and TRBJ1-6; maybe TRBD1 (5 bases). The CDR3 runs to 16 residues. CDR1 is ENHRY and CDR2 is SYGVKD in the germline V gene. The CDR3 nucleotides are TGTGCCAGCAGTGACGGGACTAGCTCCTACAATTCACCCCTCCACTTT. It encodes CASSDGTSSYNSPLHF.

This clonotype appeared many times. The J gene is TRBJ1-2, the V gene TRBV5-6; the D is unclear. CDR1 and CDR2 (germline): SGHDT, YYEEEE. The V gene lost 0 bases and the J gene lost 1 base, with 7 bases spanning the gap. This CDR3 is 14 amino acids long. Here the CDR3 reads CASSLVRLNYGYTF. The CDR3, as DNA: TGTGCCAGCAGCTTGGTCCGACTTAACTATGGCTACACCTTC.

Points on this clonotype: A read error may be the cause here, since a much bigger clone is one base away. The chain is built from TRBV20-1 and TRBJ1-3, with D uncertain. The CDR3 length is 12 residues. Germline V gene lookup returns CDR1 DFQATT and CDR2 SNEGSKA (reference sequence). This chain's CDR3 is CSARAEMSTTYF. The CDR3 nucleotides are TGCAGTGCTAGAGCTGAAATGTCCACCACATATTTT.

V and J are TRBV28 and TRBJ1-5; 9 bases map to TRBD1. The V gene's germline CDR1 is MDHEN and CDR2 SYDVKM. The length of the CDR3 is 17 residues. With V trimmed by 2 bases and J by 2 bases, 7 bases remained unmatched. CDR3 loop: CASSLPDRGGGNQPQHF. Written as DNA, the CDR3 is TGTGCCAGCAGTTTACCGGACAGGGGAGGGGGCAATCAGCCCCAGCATTTT.